These 16 T cell receptor beta chains were all obtained from the same sample, sequenced in a study of blood T cell repertoires in COVID-19. Generated by immunoSEQ multiplex PCR, the TCRdb table keeps only in-frame clones and is missing some. The table lists 210,000 or so clones, about nine tenths of them singletons. Material: peripheral blood. Receptors were obtained from a man aged 45-65 years with acute or convalescent COVID-19.

A single count supports this clone. This chain uses TRBV6-4 with TRBJ2-1; maybe TRBD2 (5 bases). CDR1 is MRHNA, CDR2 SNTAGT, per germline. The V end was cut by 3 bases, the J end by 3 bases, with 9 bases between. CDR3 length: 14 amino acids. This CDR3 reads CASSETGNYNEQFF. The CDR3, as DNA: TGTGCCAGCAGTGAAACGGGGAACTACAATGAGCAGTTCTTC.

The rearrangement joins TRBV2 to TRBJ1-5; a possible D gene is TRBD1 (6 bases). The V gene lost 2 bases and the J gene lost 5 bases, with 13 bases spanning the gap. The CDR3 has 15 amino acids. Per the germline V gene, CDR1 is SNHLY and CDR2 is FYNNEI. The CDR3 coding sequence is TGTGCCAGCAGTGAATTGAGAGGGGGAGATCAGCCCCAGCATTTT. As protein: CASSELRGGDQPQHF. The variable domain in full, with the rest retrieved from reference TRBV2 and TRBJ1-5, is EPEVTQTPSHQVTQMGQEVILRCVPISNHLYFYWYRQILGQKVEFLVSFYNNEISEKSEIFDDQFSVERPDGSNFTLKIRSTKLEDSAMYFCASSELRGGDQPQHFGDGTRLSIL.

This chain connects TRBV6-2 or TRBV6-3 to TRBJ1-2; D may be TRBD1 (5 bases). The CDR3 has 15 amino acids. V lost 5 bases to trimming and J lost 6 bases, with 19 bases between them. Germline lookup yields CDR1 MNHEY and CDR2 SVGEGT. The CDR3 protein is CASSDRGGGLDGYTF. For the CDR3, the DNA is TGTGCCAGCAGTGACCGGGGGGGAGGATTGGATGGCTACACCTTC.

The rearrangement joins TRBV19 to TRBJ1-5; D gene ambiguous. Per germline, CDR1 LNHDA and CDR2 SQIVND (reference sequence). V was pared by 7 bases and J by 2 bases, with 9 bases between. The CDR3 spans 13 residues. This CDR3 is CASTGLGNQPQHF. The CDR3 DNA reads TGTGCCAGTACGGGGTTGGGCAATCAGCCCCAGCATTTT.

The chain combines TRBV29-1 with TRBJ2-7; TRBD1 matches 7 bases. This CDR3 is 14 amino acids long. Germline trimming cut 4 bases from V and 6 bases from J; bases unmatched to any gene: 12. From germline, CDR1 is SQVTM and CDR2 ANQGSEA. Here the CDR3 DNA reads TGCAGCGTTGCCCGGCAGGGGGTATTTCGCGAGCAGTACTTC. This gives the protein CSVARQGVFREQYF.

This chain uses TRBV5-5 with TRBJ1-3; D ambiguous. V lost 2 bases to trimming and J lost 0 bases, with 15 bases between them. Germline loops: CDR1 SGHKS, CDR2 YYEKEE (reference sequence). This CDR3 region has 17 residues. The DNA for the CDR3 is TGTGCCAGCAGCTTCCGCACCGTCTCGAGCTCTGGAAACACCATATATTTT. Translating it yields CASSFRTVSSSGNTIYF.

The chain couples TRBV5-1 to TRBJ1-4, with 8 bases matching TRBD1. Germline lookup yields CDR1 SGHRS and CDR2 YFSETQ. The CDR3 runs 16 residues. The trim removed 4 bases at V and 2 bases at J, leaving 7 bases unmatched. This CDR3 reads CASSRQGLTTNEKLFF. The CDR3 DNA sequence: TGCGCCAGCAGCAGACAGGGGTTAACGACTAATGAAAAACTGTTTTTT. Full variable domain (rest looked up from reference TRBV5-1 and TRBJ1-4): KAGVTQTPRYLIKTRGQQVTLSCSPISGHRSVSWYQQTPGQGLQFLFEYFSETQRNKGNFPGRFSGRQFSNSRSEMNVSTLELGDSALYLCASSRQGLTTNEKLFFGSGTQLSVL.

In this sample, this clone turned up a few times. J is TRBJ1-4 and V is TRBV10-3; 10 nucleotides line up with TRBD1. This CDR3 contains 14 residues. V shed 2 bases, J shed 7 bases, and the junction held 1 base outside the gene matches. Looked up from germline, CDR1 is ENHRY and CDR2 is SYGVKD. The CDR3 here is CAISEGQGGEKLFF. Written as DNA, the CDR3 is TGTGCCATCAGTGAGGGACAGGGGGGTGAAAAACTGTTTTTT.

This clone appeared once. The V call is TRBV14, the J call TRBJ1-1, with 9 nucleotides matching TRBD1. Unmatched junction bases numbered 7, after V lost 4 bases and J lost 4 bases. In germline, CDR1 is SGHDN, CDR2 FVKESK. The CDR3 runs to 15 residues. The CDR3 here is CASSRPGTGSTEAFF. The CDR3 bases are TGTGCCAGCAGCCGTCCCGGGACAGGGAGCACTGAAGCTTTCTTT.

The rearrangement links TRBV6-5 to TRBJ2-7, with D possibly TRBD1 on 5 matching bases. The length of the CDR3 is 14 residues. V gave up 2 bases and J gave up 6 bases, with 14 bases separating them. Germline values: CDR1 MNHEY, CDR2 SVGAGI. CDR3 coding DNA: TGTGCCAGCAGTTACGATAACAGGAAGGGCGAGCAGTACTTC. It encodes CASSYDNRKGEQYF.

This chain joins TRBV18 and TRBJ2-2; 7 bases line up with TRBD2. This CDR3 comprises 14 residues. The V gene's germline CDR1 is KGHSH and CDR2 LQKENI. Trimming removed 3 bases from V and 4 bases from J; junction bases left unmatched: 2. CDR3 loop: CASSPWTSTGELFF. As DNA, the CDR3 is TGTGCCAGCTCACCTTGGACTAGCACCGGGGAGCTGTTTTTT.

The CDR3 nucleotides read TGTGCCAGCAGGTACGACAGCTACAATGAGCAGTTCTTC. Translation: CASRYDSYNEQFF. The chain links TRBV12-3 or TRBV12-4 to TRBJ2-1, with a weak D call TRBD1 (5 bases). This CDR3 has 13 residues. V gave up 6 bases and J gave up 3 bases, with 9 bases separating them.

The chain recombines TRBV18 with TRBJ1-1; TRBD1 agrees at 9 bases. The ends lost 6 bases at V and 4 bases at J; junction bases unmatched: 9. The CDR3 sequence is 15 residues long. CDR1 and CDR2 from the germline V gene are KGHSH and LQKENI. This CDR3 reads CASSFEQGAFTEAFF. The DNA for the CDR3 is TGTGCCAGCTCTTTCGAACAGGGGGCGTTCACTGAAGCTTTCTTT.

The chain employs TRBV7-2 and TRBJ1-1; no clear D. The CDR3 runs 13 residues. Germline lookup yields CDR1 SGHTA and CDR2 FQGNSA. V dropped 3 bases and J dropped 4 bases, with 9 bases sitting between them. CDR3 nucleotide sequence: TGTGCCAGCAGCTTCACAAATCCCACTGAAGCTTTCTTT. This gives the protein CASSFTNPTEAFF.

The gene calls are TRBV2 and TRBJ1-5; D call uncertain. The germline V and J ends were trimmed by 9 bases and 0 bases, with 12 bases remaining between them. The CDR3 spans 14 residues. CDR1 is SNHLY and CDR2 is FYNNEI in the germline V gene. CDR3 DNA sequence: TGTGCCAGTCAGCTCAGGAATAGCAATCAGCCCCAGCATTTT. It is translated as CASQLRNSNQPQHF.

This chain links TRBV7-2 with TRBJ2-3, with D unresolved. Germline V CDR1 and CDR2: SGHTA, FQGNSA. The CDR3 sequence is 11 residues long. The V end was cut by 4 bases, the J end by 10 bases, with 9 bases between. In DNA form, the CDR3 reads TGTGCCAGCAGCTATATGTCAGCGCAGTATTTT. It yields the protein CASSYMSAQYF.